The 22 T cell receptor beta chains listed next were all sequenced from one sample in a study of T cell repertoires in cytomegalovirus infection. TCRdb processed the reads anew with MiXCR; each CDR3 protein has one entry. Of some 800,000 distinct CDR3 sequences in the sample, 25% to 35% were seen once. Antigen specificity for these receptors is unknown. The specimen comprised cultured CD8+ T cells from PBMCs, sampled from culture after CMV antigen stimulation. The origin of the receptors is a human donor in good health (CMV status not recorded). Some clones in this sample may be carry-over from other donors' samples.

The chain is built from TRBV6-1 and TRBJ1-2; tentatively, D is TRBD1 (6 bases). The germline V gene encodes CDR1 MNHNS and CDR2 SASEGT. Trimming shortened V by 6 bases and J by 1 base, and 12 bases separated the two germline ends. This CDR3 region has 14 residues. In nucleotides, the CDR3 is TGTGCCAGCAGGGTGGACAGATTTAACTATGGCTACACCTTC. It translates to CASRVDRFNYGYTF.

This clonotype was seen a handful of times. V is TRBV7-6 and J is TRBJ2-7; D is possibly TRBD2 (7 bases). Germline V gene lookup returns CDR1 SGHVS and CDR2 FNYEAQ. V was cut by 7 bases and J by 2 bases, with 15 bases left in between. CDR3 size: 14 residues. For the CDR3, the DNA is TGTGCCAGCATGGAGGGGGGGTTTGCCTACGAGCAGTACTTC. It codes for CASMEGGFAYEQYF.

V and J are TRBV12-5 and TRBJ2-1; D remains ambiguous. CDR1 is LGHNT and CDR2 is FRNRAP in the germline V gene. Trimming stripped 1 base from V and 4 bases from J, with 5 bases between. This CDR3 contains 13 residues. CDR3 loop: CASGLGRYNEQFF. CDR3 DNA sequence: TGTGCTAGTGGTTTGGGCAGGTACAATGAGCAGTTCTTC. The full variable domain, its missing parts supplied by reference TRBV12-5 and TRBJ2-1, is DARVTQTPRHKVTEMGQEVTMRCQPILGHNTVFWYRQTMMQGLELLAYFRNRAPLDDSGMPKDRFSAEMPDATLATLKIQPSEPRDSAVYFCASGLGRYNEQFFGPGTRLTVL.

Regarding this clonotype: No DNA is shown, since the ends of the CDR3 on it are uncertain; the CDR3 is the one TCRdb lists. The chain uses TRBV7-9 and TRBJ2-1; TRBD2, as called in the table, went unchecked against the DNA. Germline V CDR1 and CDR2: SEHNR, FQNEAQ (reference sequence). The CDR3 is made up of 17 amino acids, end residues included. CDR3 in amino acids: CASSSSTSGASYNEQFF.

In its sample, this clonotype was seen a few times. This chain links TRBV7-9 with TRBJ2-3, with D possibly TRBD2 on 6 matching bases. This CDR3 region has 13 residues. The V end lost 7 bases, the J end lost 6 bases, and 14 bases lay between the germline ends. Germline V gene data show CDR1 as SEHNR and CDR2 as FQNEAQ (reference sequence). CDR3 nucleotides: TGTGCCAGCATCCCGGGGACTCCTGATACGCAGTATTTT. It yields the protein CASIPGTPDTQYF.

In the case of this clonotype: A much larger clone sits a single nucleotide away, making a read error possible. This chain uses TRBV7-2 with TRBJ2-1, with TRBD2 identical over 9 bases. The CDR3 has 16 amino acids. V was clipped by 9 bases and J by 2 bases; unmatched bases: 11. Germline CDR1 is SGHTA and CDR2 is FQGNSA. The CDR3 nucleotides are TGTGCCAGGAGCCCCAGCGGGGGGCCCACCTACAATGAGCAGTTCTTC. It yields the protein CARSPSGGPTYNEQFF. The whole variable domain, filled in from reference TRBV7-2 and TRBJ2-1, reads GAGVSQSPSNKVTEKGKDVELRCDPISGHTALYWYRQSLGQGLEFLIYFQGNSAPDKSGLPSDRFSAERTGGSVSTLTIQRTQQEDSAVYLCARSPSGGPTYNEQFFGPGTRLTVL.

The sample holds a few counts of this clonotype. V is TRBV7-9 and J is TRBJ2-1; D uncertain. There are 11 residues in the CDR3. Trimming shortened V by 2 bases and J by 13 bases, and 9 bases separated the two germline ends. Germline values: CDR1 SEHNR, CDR2 FQNEAQ (reference sequence). This CDR3 reads CASSLPAIQFF. For the CDR3, the DNA is TGTGCCAGCAGCTTACCAGCGATCCAGTTCTTC.

This clonotype appeared a single time. V usage is TRBV27 and J usage is TRBJ1-1; the D is unclear. Trimming took off 8 bases at V and 0 bases at J, with 13 bases between the two ends. There are 14 residues in the CDR3. Germline CDR1 is MNHEY and CDR2 is SMNVEV (reference sequence). CDR3 in amino acids: CASVDNSMNTEAFF. The CDR3, as DNA: TGTGCCAGCGTTGACAACTCGATGAACACTGAAGCTTTCTTT.

The chain couples TRBV19 to TRBJ1-1; possible D gene TRBD1, 6 bases. The CDR3 consists of 13 residues. CDR1 and CDR2 from the germline V gene are LNHDA and SQIVND (reference sequence). Trimming took off 5 bases at V and 6 bases at J, with 13 bases between the two ends. CDR3 DNA sequence: TGTGCCAGTAGTGCGACAGGAAGGGCTGAAGCTTTCTTT. Its translation is CASSATGRAEAFF.

The chain combines TRBV5-6 with TRBJ1-1; tentatively, D is TRBD1 (5 bases). Trimming stripped 9 bases from V and 1 base from J, with 19 bases between. Germline CDR1 reads SGHDT; CDR2 reads YYEEEE. The CDR3 has 15 amino acids. The CDR3 spells CATGSVETANTEAFF. The CDR3 DNA follows: TGTGCCACCGGCTCGGTGGAGACAGCGAACACTGAAGCTTTCTTT.

A few counts support this clonotype. V is TRBV7-9 and J is TRBJ1-1, with D unresolved. The CDR3 totals 14 residues. Germline assignment: CDR1 SEHNR and CDR2 FQNEAQ (reference sequence). V dropped 4 bases and J dropped 0 bases, with 9 bases sitting between them. CDR3 sequence reads: CASSSRDLNTEAFF. The CDR3, as DNA: TGTGCCAGCAGCTCCCGGGATTTGAACACTGAAGCTTTCTTT.

This clonotype was counted many times. The V and J genes are TRBV7-9 and TRBJ1-1, with unresolved D. Germline V CDR1 and CDR2: SEHNR, FQNEAQ (reference sequence). The CDR3 spans 15 residues. V was trimmed by 1 base and J by 6 bases, leaving 15 bases between them. The CDR3 protein is CASSLVGRLDPEAFF. The CDR3 coding sequence is TGTGCCAGCAGCTTAGTAGGGCGATTAGACCCTGAAGCTTTCTTT.

This clonotype was detected a few times. The chain joins TRBV5-6 to TRBJ2-1; the D is unclear. Per the germline V gene, CDR1 is SGHDT and CDR2 is YYEEEE. The CDR3 runs 16 residues. Deletions cut 1 base from V and 0 bases from J, with 11 bases between. The chain's CDR3 is CASSLPRTNSYNEQFF. DNA of the CDR3: TGTGCCAGCAGCTTGCCCAGAACCAACTCCTACAATGAGCAGTTCTTC.

The chain employs TRBV6-5 and TRBJ1-2, with D maybe TRBD1 (5 bases). The V gene lost 8 bases and the J gene lost 8 bases, with 12 bases spanning the gap. Germline V gene lookup returns CDR1 MNHEY and CDR2 SVGAGI. The CDR3 contains 11 residues. The CDR3 protein is CASHSGVGYTF. CDR3 nucleotide sequence: TGTGCCAGCCACTCGGGGGTCGGCTACACCTTC.

A word on this clonotype: The junction departs from the called germline gene at one end, perhaps through a read error. The J gene is TRBJ2-5, the V gene TRBV6-5; 8 bases fit TRBD2. Germline V gene sequence: CDR1 MNHEY, CDR2 SVGAGI. This CDR3 spans 14 amino acids. CDR3 nucleotides: TGTACCAGCAGTTCACTAGCGGACCAAGAGACCCAGTACTTC. Encoded protein: CTSSSLADQETQYF.

The chain has TRBV7-6 and TRBJ2-2; possible D gene TRBD2, 5 bases. V was clipped by 0 bases and J by 5 bases, with 10 bases between them. The germline V gene encodes CDR1 SGHVS and CDR2 FNYEAQ. This CDR3 is built from 15 residues. Here the CDR3 reads CASSLASPGTGELFF. CDR3 nucleotides: TGTGCCAGCAGCTTAGCGTCGCCGGGAACCGGGGAGCTGTTTTTT.

The chain carries TRBV2 and TRBJ2-2; 9 positions agree with TRBD1. V lost 3 bases, J lost 2 bases, and 7 bases stayed unmatched. The CDR3 loop spans 17 amino acids. CDR1 and CDR2 from the germline V gene are SNHLY and FYNNEI. The CDR3 nucleotides are TGTGCCAGCAGTGAGTCTCGACAGGGGGTTAACACCGGGGAGCTGTTTTTT. Translating gives CASSESRQGVNTGELFF. Full variable domain (missing parts from reference TRBV2 and TRBJ2-2): EPEVTQTPSHQVTQMGQEVILRCVPISNHLYFYWYRQILGQKVEFLVSFYNNEISEKSEIFDDQFSVERPDGSNFTLKIRSTKLEDSAMYFCASSESRQGVNTGELFFGEGSRLTVL.

There are many counts of this clonotype. The chain combines TRBV12-3 or TRBV12-4 with TRBJ2-1, with TRBD1 matching over 7 bases. V gave up 6 bases and J gave up 7 bases; unmatched junction bases: 3. This CDR3 region has 12 residues. CDR3 in DNA: TGTGCCAGCAGCTTACAGGGGAATGAGCAGTTCTTC. This gives the protein CASSLQGNEQFF.

CDR3 in DNA: TGTGCCAGCAGCCGTTTCGGGACAGGGTTGGGCACCGGGGAGCTGTTTTTT. Protein product: CASSRFGTGLGTGELFF. The gene calls are TRBV7-2 and TRBJ2-2, with 9 bases matching TRBD1. Unmatched junction bases numbered 11, after V lost 5 bases and J lost 4 bases. Germline loops: CDR1 SGHTA, CDR2 FQGNSA. The CDR3 runs 17 residues.

The V and J genes are TRBV4-1 and TRBJ2-3; 7 nucleotides match TRBD2. The CDR3 sequence is 15 residues long. Germline V gene sequence: CDR1 MGHRA, CDR2 YSYEKL. The J segment lost 1 base and the V segment lost 3 bases, leaving 4 bases of the junction unmatched. The CDR3 region is CASSQWEGGTDTQYF. CDR3 nucleotides: TGCGCCAGCAGCCAGTGGGAGGGAGGCACAGATACGCAGTATTTT.

V usage is TRBV7-9 and J usage is TRBJ1-4; no definite D call. Trimming took 6 bases from V and 8 from J, leaving 16 bases between them. CDR3 length: 14 residues. Per germline, CDR1 SEHNR and CDR2 FQNEAQ (reference sequence). CDR3 in DNA: TGTGCCAGCAGACCGGCCGGCTTTCTAGAAAAACTGTTTTTT. This codes for CASRPAGFLEKLFF.

This clonotype came up many times. The chain has TRBV7-9 and TRBJ2-5; no clear D. The CDR3 loop spans 15 amino acids. Germline lookup yields CDR1 SEHNR and CDR2 FQNEAQ (reference sequence). The V and J ends lost 0 bases and 0 bases respectively, with 8 bases between them. For the CDR3, the DNA is TGTGCCAGCAGCTTAGCGCACCGTTACCAAGAGACCCAGTACTTC. Translating gives CASSLAHRYQETQYF.